The 25 T cell receptor beta chains below were found in one sample sequenced in a study of T cell responses to AZD1222 COVID-19 vaccine. The table came from immunoSEQ multiplex PCR; TCRdb's copy has only in-frame clones and leaves some out. Of about 120,000 clones in the sample, 80% to 95% were seen once. Sample: peripheral blood, taken on day 0 of AZD1222 vaccination. Receptor source: an adult in good health.

This clone appeared many times. The rearrangement links TRBV13 to TRBJ2-7; 11 bases map to TRBD1. Germline trimming cut 5 bases from V and 7 bases from J; bases unmatched to any gene: 10. CDR1 and CDR2 (germline): PRHDT, FYEKMQ (reference sequence). This CDR3 is built from 15 residues. Here the CDR3 DNA reads TGTGCCAGCAGCGTCGGACAGGGGGCTCGGCGGGAGCAGTACTTC. This gives the protein CASSVGQGARREQYF. Together with reference TRBV13 and TRBJ2-7, the CDR3 gives the full variable domain: AAGVIQSPRHLIKEKRETATLKCYPIPRHDTVYWYQQGPGQDPQFLISFYEKMQSDKGSIPDRFSAQQFSDYHSELNMSSLELGDSALYFCASSVGQGARREQYFGPGTRLTVT.

This CDR3 is CAWSVLGSNSPLHF. The CDR3 bases are TGTGCCTGGAGTGTATTGGGTTCTAATTCACCCCTCCACTTT. V and J are TRBV30 and TRBJ1-6, with D uncertain. Trimming took off 0 bases at V and 6 bases at J, with 9 bases between the two ends. The CDR3 is 14 residues long. Germline CDR1 reads GTSNPN; CDR2 reads SVGIG (reference sequence). Combining the CDR3 with reference TRBV30 and TRBJ1-6 gives the whole variable domain SQTIHQWPATLVQPVGSPLSLECTVEGTSNPNLYWYRQAAGRGLQLLFYSVGIGQISSEVPQNLSASRPQDRQFILSSKKLLLSDSGFYLCAWSVLGSNSPLHFGNGTRLTVT.

This clone was detected only a few times. The chain uses TRBV19 and TRBJ2-7; TRBD1 matches at 8 bases. There are 15 residues in the CDR3. The V segment lost 6 bases and the J segment 5 bases; nucleotides outside the gene matches: 12. CDR1 and CDR2 from the germline V gene are LNHDA and SQIVND (reference sequence). The CDR3 region has the DNA TGTGCCAGTAGCGTTACCGGGACAGGTCTCAACGAGCAGTACTTC. Protein product: CASSVTGTGLNEQYF.

This CDR3 is CASRNSGGVSEKLFF. Here the CDR3 DNA reads TGCGCCAGCAGAAACTCCGGGGGGGTGAGCGAAAAACTGTTTTTT. The V call is TRBV5-1, the J call TRBJ1-4; D is possibly TRBD1 (5 bases). In germline, CDR1 is SGHRS, CDR2 YFSETQ. The CDR3 has 15 residues. With 5 bases removed from V and 8 bases from J, the gap between germline ends came to 19 bases. Using reference TRBV5-1 and TRBJ1-4 for the parts outside the CDR3, the full variable domain is KAGVTQTPRYLIKTRGQQVTLSCSPISGHRSVSWYQQTPGQGLQFLFEYFSETQRNKGNFPGRFSGRQFSNSRSEMNVSTLELGDSALYLCASRNSGGVSEKLFFGSGTQLSVL.

Worth noting for this clone: A read error may account for a junction end that differs from germline. The gene calls are TRBV5-5 and TRBJ2-7; 7 bases map to TRBD1. The CDR3 loop spans 15 amino acids. Looked up from germline, CDR1 is SGHKS and CDR2 is YYEKEE (reference sequence). CDR3: CASSLGTASYYEQYF. Here the CDR3 DNA reads TGTGCCAGCAGTTTGGGGACAGCAAGTTACTACGAGCAGTACTTC.

This chain uses TRBV19 with TRBJ1-6; 10 bases match TRBD1. Looked up from germline, CDR1 is LNHDA and CDR2 is SQIVND (reference sequence). After removal of 10 bases from V and 12 bases from J, the junction contained 27 bases not matched to a gene. This CDR3 has 19 amino acids. The DNA for the CDR3 is TGTGCCACCTCCCCGGAGGACCCGACAGGGGGCCTACCCAGGGGACCCCTCCACTTT. Its translation is CATSPEDPTGGLPRGPLHF.

The J gene is TRBJ1-2, the V gene TRBV7-2; 8 nucleotides agree with TRBD1. Germline V gene lookup returns CDR1 SGHTA and CDR2 FQGNSA. The CDR3 sequence is 19 residues long. V lost 1 base to trimming and J lost 5 bases; unmatched junction nucleotides: 18. The CDR3 DNA sequence: TGTGCCAGCAGCTTAGTTGCAGGGGGCGGTTCAGGTTCTGTTTATGGCTACACCTTC. Translation: CASSLVAGGGSGSVYGYTF.

The V call is TRBV6-5, the J call TRBJ1-5, with D possibly being TRBD1 (5 bases). CDR1 and CDR2 from the germline V gene are MNHEY and SVGAGI. This CDR3 region has 15 residues. V was pared by 6 bases and J by 6 bases, with 18 bases between. The CDR3 DNA reads TGTGCCAGCAGCCAGAGCCGGGGGTCCGGTCAGCCCCAGCATTTT. Encoded protein: CASSQSRGSGQPQHF.

The V call is TRBV30, the J call TRBJ2-2; a weak D match, TRBD1 (5 bases). This CDR3 has 13 amino acids. V was cut by 4 bases and J by 6 bases, with 12 bases left in between. The V gene's germline CDR1 is GTSNPN and CDR2 SVGIG (reference sequence). As DNA, the CDR3 is TGTGCCTGGACCTCTTCAGGGCCCGGGGAGCTGTTTTTT. As protein: CAWTSSGPGELFF.

The J gene is TRBJ2-6, the V gene TRBV4-1; D is unresolved. The CDR3 runs to 16 residues. V was trimmed by 1 base and J by 0 bases, leaving 7 bases between them. CDR1 and CDR2 from the germline V gene are MGHRA and YSYEKL. The CDR3 DNA is TGCGCCAGCAGCCAAGCGTCGGTCTCTGGGGCCAACGTCCTGACTTTC. Protein: CASSQASVSGANVLTF.

V usage is TRBV10-3 and J usage is TRBJ2-7, with D maybe TRBD2 (5 bases). Germline V gives CDR1 ENHRY, CDR2 SYGVKD. The CDR3 extends over 17 amino acids. Trimming took off 3 bases at V and 4 bases at J, with 22 bases between the two ends. The chain's CDR3 is CAISDSLEREDPYEQYF. The CDR3, as DNA: TGTGCCATCAGTGACTCCTTGGAACGGGAAGATCCTTACGAGCAGTACTTC.

The chain uses TRBV5-1 and TRBJ1-2, with D unclear. The CDR3 totals 13 residues. With 2 bases removed from V and 0 bases from J, the gap between germline ends came to 5 bases. Per germline, CDR1 SGHRS and CDR2 YFSETQ. CDR3 region: CASSLPPNYGYTF. In nucleotides, the CDR3 is TGCGCCAGCAGCTTACCCCCTAACTATGGCTACACCTTC. The variable domain in full, with the rest retrieved from reference TRBV5-1 and TRBJ1-2, is KAGVTQTPRYLIKTRGQQVTLSCSPISGHRSVSWYQQTPGQGLQFLFEYFSETQRNKGNFPGRFSGRQFSNSRSEMNVSTLELGDSALYLCASSLPPNYGYTFGSGTRLTVV.

The chain uses TRBV28 and TRBJ1-1; weak D call: TRBD1 (6 bases). Germline V lookup: CDR1 MDHEN, CDR2 SYDVKM. V was pared by 3 bases and J by 7 bases, with 18 bases between. The CDR3 extends over 15 amino acids. In DNA form, the CDR3 reads TGTGCCAGCAGTTTTATGGGACATAGAACAGATGAAGCTTTCTTT. This codes for CASSFMGHRTDEAFF.

The CDR3 region is CASSEGQGVYNEQFF. CDR3 nucleotide sequence: TGTGCCAGCAGTGAAGGTCAGGGTGTATACAATGAGCAGTTCTTC. The chain is built from TRBV2 and TRBJ2-1; tentative D call: TRBD1 (5 bases). Trimming removed 1 base from V and 4 bases from J, with 11 bases in between. The CDR3 covers 15 residues. The germline V gene encodes CDR1 SNHLY and CDR2 FYNNEI.

This chain links TRBV19 with TRBJ2-2; D gene unclear. Germline lookup yields CDR1 LNHDA and CDR2 SQIVND (reference sequence). V shed 8 bases and J shed 1 base, with 11 bases lying between them. CDR3 size: 14 residues. CDR3 nucleotide sequence: TGTGCCAGTGCCAACTGGGGGAACACCGGGGAGCTGTTTTTT. Protein product: CASANWGNTGELFF.

This sequence joins TRBV7-2 and TRBJ1-1, with D possibly being TRBD1 (5 bases). Germline V CDR1 and CDR2: SGHTA, FQGNSA. There are 13 residues in the CDR3. Trimming took off 6 bases at V and 4 bases at J, with 12 bases between the two ends. Here the CDR3 DNA reads TGTGCCAGCAGTCCAGTGGGGCGCACTGAAGCTTTCTTT. Amino acids: CASSPVGRTEAFF. Drawing the rest from reference TRBV7-2 and TRBJ1-1, the complete variable domain is GAGVSQSPSNKVTEKGKDVELRCDPISGHTALYWYRQSLGQGLEFLIYFQGNSAPDKSGLPSDRFSAERTGGSVSTLTIQRTQQEDSAVYLCASSPVGRTEAFFGQGTRLTVV.

The chain is built from TRBV7-2 and TRBJ2-7, with TRBD2 matching 10 bases. V dropped 1 base and J dropped 4; count of bases not matched to a gene: 10. This CDR3 is 17 amino acids long. The germline CDR1 and CDR2 sequences are SGHTA and FQGNSA. For the CDR3, the DNA is TGTGCCAGCAGCTTAGAGGGACTAGCGTACCCCGCTTACGAGCAGTACTTC. Translation: CASSLEGLAYPAYEQYF.

This clone has just one count. The V and J genes are TRBV4-3 and TRBJ2-3, with 9 bases that match TRBD2. Germline-derived CDR1 and CDR2 are LGHNA and YSLEER. This CDR3 is 17 amino acids long. Trimming cost V 1 base and J 0 bases; bases outside gene matches: 5. This chain's CDR3 is CASSQVVTSGSTDTQYF. As DNA, the CDR3 is TGCGCCAGCAGCCAAGTGGTGACTAGCGGTAGCACAGATACGCAGTATTTT.

The chain uses TRBV6-6 and TRBJ1-2; a weak D match, TRBD1 (5 bases). CDR3 length: 13 residues. V lost 7 bases to trimming and J lost 0 bases, with 9 bases between them. Looked up from germline, CDR1 is MNHNY and CDR2 is SVGAGI (reference sequence). DNA for the CDR3: TGTGCCAGCAATCTGGGGGCTAACTATGGCTACACCTTC. Translating gives CASNLGANYGYTF.

This clone came up once. The CDR3 protein is CASTPPGPNTEAFF. In DNA, the CDR3 is TGTGCCAGCACCCCCCCGGGACCGAACACTGAAGCTTTCTTT. This chain uses TRBV6-5 with TRBJ1-1; the D gene is possibly TRBD1 (5 bases). V dropped 7 bases and J dropped 1 base, with 13 bases sitting between them. The CDR3 contains 14 residues. Germline CDR1 reads MNHEY; CDR2 reads SVGAGI.

The rearrangement links TRBV3-1 (or the pseudogene TRBV3-2) to TRBJ2-1; the D call may be TRBD1 or TRBD2 (5 bases each). In germline, CDR1 is LGHDT, CDR2 YNNKEL (reference sequence). Trimming removed 0 bases at V and 8 bases at J, with 29 bases between. The CDR3 has 20 residues. In DNA, the CDR3 is TGTGCCAGCAGCCAAGATTGGGGGAGTAGCCCAGACCACGAGGGCGATGAGCAGTTCTTC. Its protein is CASSQDWGSSPDHEGDEQFF.

Regarding this clone: A junction boundary mismatches the germline segment, possibly from a read error. The V gene is TRBV6-2 or TRBV6-3, the J gene TRBJ2-1; 7 bases align to TRBD2. The CDR3 runs to 12 residues. Germline V gives CDR1 MNHEY, CDR2 SVGEGT. This chain's CDR3 is CASTYPGGKQFF. CDR3 DNA: TGTGCCAGCACTTACCCGGGGGGTAAGCAGTTCTTC.

This clone was recorded once. The genes are TRBV9 and TRBJ2-5; TRBD1 agrees at 7 bases. V lost 2 bases, J lost 5 bases, and 3 bases stayed unmatched. Germline values: CDR1 SGDLS, CDR2 YYNGEE. The CDR3 has 13 residues. The CDR3 nucleotides are TGTGCCAGCAGCGTCCAGGGACAGGAGACCCAGTACTTC. This encodes CASSVQGQETQYF.

This clone showed up just once. V and J are TRBV5-5 and TRBJ2-7; D gene ambiguous. This CDR3 is 14 amino acids long. Germline V gives CDR1 SGHKS, CDR2 YYEKEE (reference sequence). V gave up 0 bases and J gave up 0 bases, with 7 bases separating them. The chain's CDR3 is CASSLEQNSYEQYF. Here the CDR3 DNA reads TGTGCCAGCAGCTTGGAACAGAACTCCTACGAGCAGTACTTC.

The V call is TRBV7-2, the J call TRBJ2-1; D is uncertain. The length of the CDR3 is 16 residues. V dropped 5 bases and J dropped 2 bases, with 16 bases sitting between them. CDR1 is SGHTA, CDR2 FQGNSA, per germline. CDR3 sequence reads: CASSTPERYPYNEQFF. The CDR3 DNA is TGTGCCAGCAGCACCCCAGAGAGATACCCCTACAATGAGCAGTTCTTC.